This TCR beta chain was sequenced in a study of T cell responses to AZD1222 COVID-19 vaccine. The CDR3 spans 15 residues. Per germline, CDR1 WNHNN and CDR2 SYGVQD (reference sequence). Worth noting for this clone: At one of its ends the junction is not consistent with the germline gene, which may arise from a read error.

Clones were read by immunoSEQ multiplex PCR, and TCRdb kept only the in-frame ones, dropping some. The repertoire holds around 69,000 clones, with about 88% as singletons. This rearrangement joins TRBV10-1 to TRBJ2-1, with TRBD2 as a possible D gene (7 bases). Specimen: peripheral blood, collected on day 0 of AZD1222 vaccination. The TCR sequence derives from an adult in good health. CDR3 nucleotide sequence: TGCGCCCGCAGTGAGAGGGGGGGGGACGGTAATGAGCAGTTCTTC. As protein: CARSERGGDGNEQFF.